The 14 T cell receptor beta chains listed next were all sequenced from one sample in a study of cytomegalovirus exposure and HLA in healthy donors. The PCR used 60 Vbeta and 13 Jbeta primers. Assay: immunoSEQ multiplex PCR; the TCRdb copy retains only in-frame clones and omits some. The sample has about 200,000 clones; almost 85% are singletons. The sample consisted of PBMCs. Every receptor here comes from a woman aged 50 to 60 in good health and CMV-seronegative.

V usage is TRBV5-4 and J usage is TRBJ1-2; 9 nucleotides match TRBD1. The CDR3 contains 17 residues. The germline CDR1 and CDR2 sequences are SGHNT and YYREEE (reference sequence). Trimming took 4 bases from V and 5 from J; bases not matched to a gene: 15. The CDR3 coding sequence is TGTGCCAGCAGCCCGCGAACCACGACAGGGGGATGGTATGGCTACACCTTC. Amino acid sequence: CASSPRTTTGGWYGYTF.

The V and J genes are TRBV27 and TRBJ2-7, with D perhaps matching TRBD1 (5 bases). V lost 5 bases and J 3 bases, leaving 14 bases between the germline ends. The CDR3 length is 14 residues. The germline V gene has CDR1 MNHEY and CDR2 SMNVEV (reference sequence). DNA of the CDR3: TGTGCCAGCAGTAGGAGACAGCTGTACTACGAGCAGTACTTC. Translation: CASSRRQLYYEQYF.

The CDR3 bases are TGTGCCAGCAGCCTCGACAGGGACTATGGCTACACCTTC. As protein: CASSLDRDYGYTF. The genes are TRBV6-1 and TRBJ1-2; 7 bases fit TRBD1. Per the germline V gene, CDR1 is MNHNS and CDR2 is SASEGT. This CDR3 is built from 13 residues. V shed 6 bases and J 3 bases; nucleotides not matched to a gene: 4.

The DNA of the CDR3 is TGTGCCAGCAGACCCGACGCTACAGGGTCCTACAATGAGCAGTTCTTC. Protein: CASRPDATGSYNEQFF. This chain links TRBV28 with TRBJ2-1, with a possible D match to TRBD1 (6 bases). V lost 6 bases and J 1 base, leaving 16 bases between the germline ends. This CDR3 contains 16 residues. Germline V gene lookup returns CDR1 MDHEN and CDR2 SYDVKM. The variable domain in full, with the rest retrieved from reference TRBV28 and TRBJ2-1, is DVKVTQSSRYLVKRTGEKVFLECVQDMDHENMFWYRQDPGLGLRLIYFSYDVKMKEKGDIPEGYSVSREKKERFSLILESASTNQTSMYLCASRPDATGSYNEQFFGPGTRLTVL.

The V call is TRBV14, the J call TRBJ2-5; TRBD2 aligns across 10 bases. The V and J ends lost 1 base and 5 bases, in that order; junction bases with no gene match: 13. The CDR3 contains 18 residues. Germline assignment: CDR1 SGHDN and CDR2 FVKESK. The CDR3 nucleotides read TGTGCCAGCAGCCAAGCGTCTAGCGGGAGCGCCAGATGGGAGACCCAGTACTTC. It yields the protein CASSQASSGSARWETQYF.

This chain connects TRBV27 to TRBJ1-2; D is uncertain. V lost 5 bases, J lost 4 bases, and 20 bases lay in between. Germline CDR1 reads MNHEY; CDR2 reads SMNVEV (reference sequence). The length of the CDR3 is 16 residues. CDR3 residues: CASSPSTLRGFYGYTF. The DNA of the CDR3 is TGTGCCAGCAGTCCATCCACTTTAAGAGGGTTCTATGGCTACACCTTC.

The chain links TRBV27 to TRBJ2-7, with a weak D call TRBD2 (6 bases). This CDR3 is 12 amino acids long. Germline lookup yields CDR1 MNHEY and CDR2 SMNVEV (reference sequence). The V end lost 7 bases, the J end lost 6 bases, and 13 bases lay between the germline ends. CDR3 sequence reads: CASIPGVSEQYF. Written as DNA, the CDR3 is TGTGCCAGCATTCCGGGAGTATCCGAGCAGTACTTC.

The J gene is TRBJ2-1, the V gene TRBV28, with D possibly being TRBD1 (6 bases). CDR1 and CDR2 from the germline V gene are MDHEN and SYDVKM. V was pared by 2 bases and J by 8 bases, with 16 bases between. The CDR3 is 15 residues long. Here the CDR3 reads CASSLALSGGDEQFF. The CDR3 coding sequence is TGTGCCAGCAGTTTAGCCCTGTCTGGGGGCGATGAGCAGTTCTTC.

The chain employs TRBV29-1 and TRBJ1-5, with D hard to call. The germline gives CDR1 SQVTM, CDR2 ANQGSEA. V was shortened by 0 bases and J by 4 bases, with 13 bases between the two germline ends. The CDR3 extends over 15 amino acids. This chain's CDR3 is CSVEDLQLENQPQHF. CDR3 DNA sequence: TGCAGCGTTGAAGATCTTCAACTCGAGAATCAGCCCCAGCATTTT.

This chain links TRBV10-3 with TRBJ2-3; 13 bases align to TRBD2. V dropped 6 bases and J dropped 6; count of bases not matched to a gene: 6. The CDR3 sequence is 15 residues long. Germline CDR1 and CDR2: ENHRY and SYGVKD. Here the CDR3 DNA reads TGTGCCATCAGCCTGGGACTAGCGGGATCTGATACGCAGTATTTT. As protein: CAISLGLAGSDTQYF.

The genes are TRBV2 and TRBJ2-2; D might be TRBD1 (5 bases). Germline V CDR1 and CDR2: SNHLY, FYNNEI. V dropped 4 bases and J dropped 5 bases, with 14 bases sitting between them. This CDR3 spans 15 amino acids. CDR3 DNA: TGTGCCAGCAGTGCCCAGGGCATAATAACCGGGGAGCTGTTTTTT. Translating gives CASSAQGIITGELFF.

The V and J genes are TRBV18 and TRBJ2-7; D remains unclear. Trimming stripped 0 bases from V and 2 bases from J, with 14 bases between. This CDR3 comprises 16 residues. Per the germline V gene, CDR1 is KGHSH and CDR2 is LQKENI. The CDR3, as DNA: TGTGCCAGCTCACCACCGGAGACTCAGTCCCCCTACGAGCAGTACTTC. This codes for CASSPPETQSPYEQYF.

The chain joins TRBV20-1 to TRBJ2-1, with unresolved D. CDR1 and CDR2 from the germline V gene are DFQATT and SNEGSKA (reference sequence). The length of the CDR3 is 11 residues. Between the trimmed V and J ends, which lost 6 bases and 10 bases, there was a span of 13 bases. DNA for the CDR3: TGCAGTGCCCCCCTTTTGTCGGAGCAGTTCTTC. Residues: CSAPLLSEQFF.

The chain couples TRBV19 to TRBJ2-7; 8 bases match TRBD1. V shed 4 bases and J 5 bases; nucleotides not matched to a gene: 10. Germline CDR1 LNHDA, CDR2 SQIVND (reference sequence). The CDR3 extends over 15 amino acids. The CDR3 loop reads CASSRGTGSMDEQYF. In nucleotides, the CDR3 is TGTGCCAGTAGTAGAGGGACAGGCAGCATGGACGAGCAGTACTTC.